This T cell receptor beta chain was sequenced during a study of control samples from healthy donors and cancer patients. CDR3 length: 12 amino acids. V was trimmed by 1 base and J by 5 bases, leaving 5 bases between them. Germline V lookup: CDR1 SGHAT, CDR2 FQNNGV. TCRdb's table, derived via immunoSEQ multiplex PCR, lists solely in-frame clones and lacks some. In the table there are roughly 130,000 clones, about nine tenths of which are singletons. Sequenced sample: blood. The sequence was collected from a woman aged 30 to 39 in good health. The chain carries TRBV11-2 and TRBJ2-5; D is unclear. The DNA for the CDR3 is TGTGCCAGCAGCTTAGCGAGGGAGACCCAGTACTTC. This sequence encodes CASSLARETQYF.